This T cell receptor beta chain is from a study of blood T cell repertoires in COVID-19. Sequencing used immunoSEQ multiplex PCR; TCRdb keeps in-frame clones, though not all of them. The sample lists roughly 500,000 clones; around nine tenths were seen once. This clonotype was obtained from a woman in her thirties or forties who had recovered from COVID-19. The sample was PBMCs or T cells enriched from blood (not recorded which).

Here the CDR3 reads CASSSLPGTAPGTQYF. The DNA of the CDR3 is TGTGCCAGCAGCTCCCTACCCGGGACAGCCCCCGGTACGCAGTATTTT. The V gene is TRBV7-9, the J gene TRBJ2-3, with TRBD1 matching 7 bases. Trimming at V came to 4 bases and at J to 8 bases, leaving 15 bases not matched to a gene. Germline values: CDR1 SEHNR, CDR2 FQNEAQ (reference sequence). The CDR3 runs 16 residues.